These T cell receptor beta chains were read from a single sample in a study of T-cell memory formation after mild COVID-19. Each CDR3 protein gets one entry after TCRdb re-called the 5' RACE reads with MiXCR. This table has under 650,000 distinct CDR3 sequences, 15% to 20% appearing once. Sequenced: PBMCs or a T cell subset sorted from them (not recorded which). These TCRs come from an adult woman who had mild COVID-19 (a few samples of this study predate the infection). Cell type and time point are not known. Both conserved end residues are part of each CDR3. Fields, in order: clone size, J gene, D gene, V gene, CDR3 protein, CDR3 DNA. The D gene is left open where the match is weak. Not all rows give a size; the values are once, few, many and, for expanded clones, a class.

abundance: few; j_gene: TRBJ2-1; d_gene: -; v_gene: TRBV12-3/TRBV12-4; CDR3aa: CASLGAGQYLRGEQFF; CDR3nt: TGTGCCAGCCTGGGGGCCGGGCAGTACCTGCGGGGTGAGCAGTTCTTC
abundance: few; j_gene: TRBJ1-1; d_gene: -; v_gene: TRBV2; CDR3aa: CASSNLFGGTSNTEAFF; CDR3nt: TGTGCCAGCAGTAACCTATTTGGTGGCACCTCGAACACTGAAGCTTTCTTT
abundance: -; j_gene: TRBJ1-2; d_gene: -; v_gene: TRBV20-1; CDR3aa: CSGRDGNYGYTF; CDR3nt: TGCAGTGGTCGGGACGGTAACTATGGCTACACCTTC
abundance: few; j_gene: TRBJ2-1; d_gene: -; v_gene: TRBV7-2; CDR3aa: CASSLQRSSYNEQFF; CDR3nt: TGTGCCAGCAGCTTGCAACGGAGCTCCTACAATGAGCAGTTCTTC
abundance: few; j_gene: TRBJ1-5; d_gene: -; v_gene: TRBV20-1; CDR3aa: CSARDSGLNQPQHF; CDR3nt: TGCAGTGCTAGAGACTCGGGACTGAATCAGCCCCAGCATTTT
abundance: few; j_gene: TRBJ2-5; d_gene: -; v_gene: TRBV19; CDR3aa: CASSRGIQETQYF; CDR3nt: TGTGCCAGTAGTCGGGGCATCCAAGAGACCCAGTACTTC
abundance: -; j_gene: TRBJ2-7; d_gene: TRBD1; v_gene: TRBV10-3; CDR3aa: CAIMPGQGLSYEQYF; CDR3nt: TGTGCCATCATGCCGGGACAGGGCCTTTCCTACGAGCAGTACTTC
abundance: few; j_gene: TRBJ2-5; d_gene: -; v_gene: TRBV7-9; CDR3aa: CASSHTSDHTRETQYF; CDR3nt: TGTGCCAGCAGCCACACTTCGGACCACACCAGGGAGACCCAGTACTTC
abundance: -; j_gene: TRBJ2-2; d_gene: TRBD2; v_gene: TRBV6-4; CDR3aa: CASSDSASGRKGELFF; CDR3nt: TGTGCCAGCAGTGACTCGGCTAGCGGGAGGAAAGGGGAGCTGTTTTTT
abundance: -; j_gene: TRBJ1-1; d_gene: -; v_gene: TRBV14; CDR3aa: CASSHQGRVTEAFF; CDR3nt: TGTGCCAGCAGCCACCAGGGAAGGGTCACTGAAGCTTTCTTT
abundance: -; j_gene: TRBJ2-7; d_gene: -; v_gene: TRBV24-1; CDR3aa: CATSDSSELSYEQYF; CDR3nt: TGTGCCACCAGTGATTCTTCAGAGCTTTCCTACGAGCAGTACTTC
abundance: many; j_gene: TRBJ2-2; d_gene: -; v_gene: TRBV19; CDR3aa: CASSVRNTGELFF; CDR3nt: TGTGCCAGTAGTGTCCGAAACACCGGGGAGCTGTTTTTT
abundance: many; j_gene: TRBJ1-1; d_gene: TRBD1; v_gene: TRBV7-9; CDR3aa: CASSPGQVNTEAFF; CDR3nt: TGTGCCAGCAGCCCAGGACAGGTGAACACTGAAGCTTTCTTT
abundance: -; j_gene: TRBJ2-7; d_gene: TRBD1; v_gene: TRBV18; CDR3aa: CASSFDPGQPYEQYF; CDR3nt: TGTGCCAGCTCATTCGATCCGGGACAGCCCTACGAGCAGTACTTC
abundance: -; j_gene: TRBJ1-2; d_gene: -; v_gene: TRBV7-9; CDR3aa: CASSLLPRYGYTF; CDR3nt: TGTGCCAGCAGCTTACTACCGCGCTATGGCTACACCTTC
abundance: -; j_gene: TRBJ1-2; d_gene: TRBD1; v_gene: TRBV5-4; CDR3aa: CASSSGQGADYGYTF; CDR3nt: TGTGCCAGCAGCTCGGGACAGGGCGCCGACTATGGCTACACCTTC
abundance: -; j_gene: TRBJ1-2; d_gene: TRBD1; v_gene: TRBV7-9; CDR3aa: CASSPGTGGVWNYGYTF; CDR3nt: TGTGCCAGCAGCCCCGGGACAGGGGGCGTTTGGAACTATGGCTACACCTTC
abundance: -; j_gene: TRBJ2-1; d_gene: TRBD2; v_gene: TRBV10-2; CDR3aa: CASSVRRDYNNEQFF; CDR3nt: TGCGCCAGCAGTGTCCGTCGGGACTACAACAATGAGCAGTTCTTC
abundance: few; j_gene: TRBJ2-1; d_gene: -; v_gene: TRBV7-2; CDR3aa: CASSYSPASYNEQFF; CDR3nt: TGTGCCAGCAGCTATAGTCCCGCCTCCTACAATGAGCAGTTCTTC
abundance: -; j_gene: TRBJ2-3; d_gene: -; v_gene: TRBV6-5; CDR3aa: CASSHSGEITDTQYF; CDR3nt: TGTGCCAGCAGCCATAGCGGAGAAATCACAGATACGCAGTATTTT
abundance: few; j_gene: TRBJ1-6; d_gene: TRBD1; v_gene: TRBV12-3/TRBV12-4; CDR3aa: CASSRAGTGHSPLHF; CDR3nt: TGTGCCAGCAGTCGAGCCGGGACAGGGCATTCACCCCTCCACTTT
abundance: few; j_gene: TRBJ2-5; d_gene: -; v_gene: TRBV12-3/TRBV12-4; CDR3aa: CASTRGYTQYF; CDR3nt: TGTGCCAGCACTAGAGGGTATACCCAGTACTTC
abundance: -; j_gene: TRBJ1-1; d_gene: -; v_gene: TRBV28; CDR3aa: CASTPGATEAFF; CDR3nt: TGTGCCAGCACCCCAGGGGCCACTGAAGCTTTCTTT
abundance: -; j_gene: TRBJ2-3; d_gene: TRBD2; v_gene: TRBV7-2; CDR3aa: CASSFRLAVSTDTQYF; CDR3nt: TGTGCCAGCAGCTTCCGACTAGCGGTTAGCACAGATACGCAGTATTTT
abundance: -; j_gene: TRBJ2-2; d_gene: TRBD2; v_gene: TRBV12-3/TRBV12-4; CDR3aa: CASSKLAEAGGELFF; CDR3nt: TGTGCCAGCAGTAAACTAGCGGAGGCGGGCGGGGAGCTGTTTTTT
abundance: -; j_gene: TRBJ2-1; d_gene: -; v_gene: TRBV12-5; CDR3aa: CASGLQTTRWVYNEQFF; CDR3nt: TGTGCTAGTGGTTTGCAGACCACCCGGTGGGTGTACAATGAGCAGTTCTTC
abundance: few; j_gene: TRBJ2-7; d_gene: -; v_gene: TRBV5-1; CDR3aa: CASSLGGMTSYEQYF; CDR3nt: TGCGCCAGCAGCTTGGGAGGGATGACCTCCTACGAGCAGTACTTC
abundance: few; j_gene: TRBJ2-3; d_gene: -; v_gene: TRBV20-1; CDR3aa: CSARGLVSADTQYF; CDR3nt: TGCAGTGCTAGAGGACTAGTTAGCGCAGATACGCAGTATTTT
abundance: few; j_gene: TRBJ1-4; d_gene: -; v_gene: TRBV5-1; CDR3aa: CASSPPRAVF; CDR3nt: TGCGCCAGCAGCCCCCCGAGGGCCGTTTTT
abundance: once; j_gene: TRBJ2-5; d_gene: -; v_gene: TRBV7-2; CDR3aa: CASSLNSRAQETQYF; CDR3nt: TGTGCCAGCAGCTTAAATAGCAGGGCCCAAGAGACCCAGTACTTC
abundance: few; j_gene: TRBJ2-3; d_gene: TRBD2; v_gene: TRBV6-5; CDR3aa: CASSKLAGVPGTDTQYF; CDR3nt: TGTGCCAGCAGCAAACTAGCGGGGGTCCCTGGCACAGATACGCAGTATTTT
abundance: -; j_gene: TRBJ2-7; d_gene: TRBD2; v_gene: TRBV20-1; CDR3aa: CSARPGLADSYEQYF; CDR3nt: TGCAGTGCTCGACCGGGACTAGCGGACTCCTACGAGCAGTACTTC
abundance: many; j_gene: TRBJ1-1; d_gene: TRBD1; v_gene: TRBV9; CDR3aa: CASSAWDRVNTEAFF; CDR3nt: TGTGCCAGCAGCGCCTGGGACAGGGTGAACACTGAAGCTTTCTTT